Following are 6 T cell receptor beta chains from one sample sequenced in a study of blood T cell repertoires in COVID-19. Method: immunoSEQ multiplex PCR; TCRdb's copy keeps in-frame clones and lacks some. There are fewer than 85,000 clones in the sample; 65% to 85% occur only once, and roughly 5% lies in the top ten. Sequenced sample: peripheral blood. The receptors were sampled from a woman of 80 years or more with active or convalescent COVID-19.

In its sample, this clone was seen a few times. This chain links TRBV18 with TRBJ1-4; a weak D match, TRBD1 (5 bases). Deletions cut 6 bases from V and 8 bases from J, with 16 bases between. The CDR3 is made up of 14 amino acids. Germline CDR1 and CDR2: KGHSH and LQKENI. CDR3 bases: TGTGCCAGCTCCGACCAAGGGGCTGGGGAAAAACTGTTTTTT. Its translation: CASSDQGAGEKLFF.

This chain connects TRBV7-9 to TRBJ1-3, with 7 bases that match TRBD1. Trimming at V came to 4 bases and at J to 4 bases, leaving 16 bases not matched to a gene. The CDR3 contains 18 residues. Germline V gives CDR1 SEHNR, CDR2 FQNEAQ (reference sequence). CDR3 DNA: TGTGCCAGCAGCTCGCCCGGACGGACAGGTGATTCGGGAAACACCATATATTTT. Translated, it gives CASSSPGRTGDSGNTIYF.

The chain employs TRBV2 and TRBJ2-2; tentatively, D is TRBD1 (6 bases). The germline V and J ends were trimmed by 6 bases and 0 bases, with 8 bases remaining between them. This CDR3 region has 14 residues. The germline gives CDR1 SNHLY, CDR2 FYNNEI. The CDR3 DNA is TGTGCCAGCAGGGGACATCCGAACACCGGGGAGCTGTTTTTT. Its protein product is CASRGHPNTGELFF. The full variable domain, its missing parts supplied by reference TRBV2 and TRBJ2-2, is EPEVTQTPSHQVTQMGQEVILRCVPISNHLYFYWYRQILGQKVEFLVSFYNNEISEKSEIFDDQFSVERPDGSNFTLKIRSTKLEDSAMYFCASRGHPNTGELFFGEGSRLTVL.

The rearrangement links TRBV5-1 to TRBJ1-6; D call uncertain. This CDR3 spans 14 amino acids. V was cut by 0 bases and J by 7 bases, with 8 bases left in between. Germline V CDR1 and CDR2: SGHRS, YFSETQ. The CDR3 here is CASSLESYNSPLHF. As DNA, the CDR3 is TGCGCCAGCAGCTTGGAAAGCTACAATTCACCCCTCCACTTT.

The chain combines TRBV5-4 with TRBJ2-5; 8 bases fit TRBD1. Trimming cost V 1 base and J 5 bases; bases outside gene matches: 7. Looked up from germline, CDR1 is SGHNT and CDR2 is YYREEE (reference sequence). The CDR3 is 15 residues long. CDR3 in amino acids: CASSLSQGALETQYF. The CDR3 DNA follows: TGTGCCAGCAGCTTGTCCCAGGGGGCTTTGGAGACCCAGTACTTC.

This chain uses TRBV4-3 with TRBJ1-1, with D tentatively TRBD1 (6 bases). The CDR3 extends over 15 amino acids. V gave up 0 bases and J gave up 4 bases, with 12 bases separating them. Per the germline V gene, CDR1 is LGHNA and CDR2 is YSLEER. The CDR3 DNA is TGCGCCAGCAGCCAAGATTCCGACAGGACCACTGAAGCTTTCTTT. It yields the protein CASSQDSDRTTEAFF.